This T cell receptor (beta chain) was obtained from a study of CD8 T cells in ankylosing spondylitis. Study findings and constraints: A TCR beta motif made of 7 to 9 highly homologous variants seemed typical of ankylosing spondylitis blood.

TCRdb re-called the 5' RACE reads through MiXCR, storing one row per CDR3 protein. The sample records roughly 42,000 distinct CDR3 sequences, around 2.9% being singletons. The CDR3 totals 15 residues. V lost 0 bases, J lost 0 bases, and 3 bases stayed unmatched. Germline lookup yields CDR1 SGDLS and CDR2 YYNGEE. The table lists this clonotype with many counts. Its specificity is unknown. The chain links TRBV9 to TRBJ2-7, with 7 nucleotides matching TRBD2. Sequencing was carried out using blood, either unsorted or a sorted T cell fraction (not recorded which). The clonotype comes from a male donor with ankylosing spondylitis or in good health (not recorded which). The CDR3 spells CASSVDSGNSYEQYF. Here the CDR3 DNA reads TGTGCCAGCAGCGTAGACAGCGGGAACTCCTACGAGCAGTACTTC. The complete variable domain, with remaining parts taken from reference TRBV9 and TRBJ2-7, reads DSGVTQTPKHLITATGQRVTLRCSPRSGDLSVYWYQQSLDQGLQFLIQYYNGEERAKGNILERFSAQQFPDLHSELNLSSLELGDSALYFCASSVDSGNSYEQYFGPGTRLTVT.